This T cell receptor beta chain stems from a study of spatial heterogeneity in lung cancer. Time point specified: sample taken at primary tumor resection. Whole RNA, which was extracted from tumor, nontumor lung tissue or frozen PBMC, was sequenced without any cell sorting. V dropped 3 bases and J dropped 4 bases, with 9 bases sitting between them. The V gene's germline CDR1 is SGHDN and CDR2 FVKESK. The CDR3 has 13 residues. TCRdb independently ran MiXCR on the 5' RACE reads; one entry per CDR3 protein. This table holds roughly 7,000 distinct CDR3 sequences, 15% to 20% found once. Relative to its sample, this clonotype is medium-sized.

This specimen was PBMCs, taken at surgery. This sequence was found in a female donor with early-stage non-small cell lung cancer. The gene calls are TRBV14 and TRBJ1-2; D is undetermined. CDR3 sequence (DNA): TGTGCCAGCAGCCACGGACCGACCTATGGCTACACCTTC. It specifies CASSHGPTYGYTF.